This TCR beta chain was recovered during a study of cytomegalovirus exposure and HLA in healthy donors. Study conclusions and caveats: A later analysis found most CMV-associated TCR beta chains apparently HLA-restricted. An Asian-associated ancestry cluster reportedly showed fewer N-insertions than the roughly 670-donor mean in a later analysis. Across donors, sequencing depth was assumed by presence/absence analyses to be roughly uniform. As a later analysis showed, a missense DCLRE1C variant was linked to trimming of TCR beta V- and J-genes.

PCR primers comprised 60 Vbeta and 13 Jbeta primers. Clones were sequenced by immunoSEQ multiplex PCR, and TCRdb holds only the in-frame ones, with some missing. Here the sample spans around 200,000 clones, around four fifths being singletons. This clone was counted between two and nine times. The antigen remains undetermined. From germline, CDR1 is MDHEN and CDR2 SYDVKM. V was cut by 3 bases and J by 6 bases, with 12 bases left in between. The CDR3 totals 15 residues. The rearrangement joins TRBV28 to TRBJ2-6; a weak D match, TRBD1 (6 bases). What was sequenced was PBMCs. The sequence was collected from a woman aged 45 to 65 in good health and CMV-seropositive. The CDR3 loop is CASSFGGVEANVLTF. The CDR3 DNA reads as TGTGCCAGCAGTTTTGGGGGCGTGGAGGCCAACGTCCTGACTTTC.